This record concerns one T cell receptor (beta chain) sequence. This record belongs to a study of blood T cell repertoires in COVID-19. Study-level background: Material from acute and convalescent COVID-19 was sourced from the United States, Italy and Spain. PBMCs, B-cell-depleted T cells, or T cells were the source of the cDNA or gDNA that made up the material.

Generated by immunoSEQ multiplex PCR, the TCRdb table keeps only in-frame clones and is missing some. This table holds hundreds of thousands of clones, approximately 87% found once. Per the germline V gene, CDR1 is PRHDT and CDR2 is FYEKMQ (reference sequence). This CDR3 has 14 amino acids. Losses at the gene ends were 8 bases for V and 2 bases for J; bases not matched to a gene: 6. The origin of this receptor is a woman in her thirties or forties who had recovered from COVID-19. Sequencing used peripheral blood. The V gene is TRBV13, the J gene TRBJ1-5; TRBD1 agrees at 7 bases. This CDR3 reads CASSHRGGNQPQHF. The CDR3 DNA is TGTGCCAGCTCCCACAGGGGAGGCAATCAGCCCCAGCATTTT.